The entry below describes one T cell receptor (beta chain). Its antigen remains unknown. Germline CDR1 SGHAT, CDR2 FQNNGV. Trimming shortened V by 0 bases and J by 6 bases, and 9 bases separated the two germline ends. This CDR3 is built from 14 residues. The data were taken from a study of metastatic and nonmetastatic thyroid tumors. Study-level information: A comparison of repertoires was made across blood and tumor or nodule tissue from malignant and benign thyroid patients. Regarding the study as a whole: Relative to benign nodules, malignant thyroid tumors were reportedly characterized by significantly elevated TCR beta diversity in blood and tumor.

There were no patients who had received any treatment before thyroid surgery. As originally analysed: The study's classifier, a distant-metastasis tool for papillary thyroid cancer, was built using CDR3 differences across clinicopathological groups. TCRdb re-called the PCR reads through MiXCR. TCRdb assigned the V and J calls; the authors' analysis was not used. The sample carries 26,000 or so clones, around 15% recorded once. This TCR was sampled from a male donor with papillary thyroid cancer or a benign thyroid nodule (not recorded which). Some clones in this sample may be carry-over from other donors' samples. Source material: blood. This sequence joins TRBV11-2 and TRBJ2-1; D is unclear. As DNA, the CDR3 is TGTGCCAGCAGCTTAGATTGGCGAATCAATGAGCAGTTCTTC. It codes for CASSLDWRINEQFF.